Listed below are T cell receptor beta chains from one sample, sequenced in a study of a mutant IDH1 vaccine in newly diagnosed glioma. Using immunoSEQ multiplex PCR, the repertoire was profiled, and TCRdb retains in-frame clones only, with some absent. The sample shows some 70,000 clones, roughly 80% of them seen only once. No antigen has been identified for these receptors. Sequencing was performed on PBMCs, taken from a glioma patient whose treatment included an IDH1 peptide vaccine. The receptors here all came from a man in his late teens or twenties with glioma. Both conserved end residues are part of each CDR3. Each record gives: V gene, J gene, D gene, CDR3 protein. A D gene is named only where the DNA matches it firmly.

v_gene: TRBV25-1; j_gene: TRBJ1-1; d_gene: TRBD1; CDR3aa: CASSAMTGASSEAFF
v_gene: TRBV7-9; j_gene: TRBJ1-4; d_gene: -; CDR3aa: CASSGRAATNEKLFF
v_gene: TRBV4-3; j_gene: TRBJ1-1; d_gene: -; CDR3aa: CASSQDGVTEAFF
v_gene: TRBV28; j_gene: TRBJ2-7; d_gene: -; CDR3aa: CASRVGGVGSYEQYF
v_gene: TRBV10-3; j_gene: TRBJ2-5; d_gene: TRBD2; CDR3aa: CAISEPLGGGSGETQYF
v_gene: TRBV7-6; j_gene: TRBJ2-5; d_gene: -; CDR3aa: CASIPGTPKETQYF
v_gene: TRBV6-1; j_gene: TRBJ1-5; d_gene: -; CDR3aa: CASTGRRYQPQHF
v_gene: TRBV7-9; j_gene: TRBJ2-6; d_gene: -; CDR3aa: CASTGFRVSGANVLTF
v_gene: TRBV5-1; j_gene: TRBJ2-1; d_gene: -; CDR3aa: CASSLGRDYNEQFF
v_gene: TRBV5-8; j_gene: TRBJ2-7; d_gene: -; CDR3aa: CASSPERGRGSYEQYF
v_gene: TRBV7-2; j_gene: TRBJ2-2; d_gene: TRBD2; CDR3aa: CASSLKPIAGKGTGELFF
v_gene: TRBV6-5; j_gene: TRBJ1-5; d_gene: -; CDR3aa: CASSGRSHQPQHF
v_gene: TRBV28; j_gene: TRBJ1-4; d_gene: -; CDR3aa: CASSLMVTNEKLFF
v_gene: TRBV6-5; j_gene: TRBJ2-7; d_gene: -; CDR3aa: CASSYSWGGAYEQYF
v_gene: TRBV30; j_gene: TRBJ1-5; d_gene: -; CDR3aa: CAWSLGDTSNQPQHF
v_gene: TRBV20-1; j_gene: TRBJ1-2; d_gene: -; CDR3aa: CSAYAYGYTF
v_gene: TRBV28; j_gene: TRBJ1-2; d_gene: TRBD1; CDR3aa: CASSYNRGRSYGYTF
v_gene: TRBV7-9; j_gene: TRBJ1-2; d_gene: TRBD1; CDR3aa: CASGRGTGGYTF
v_gene: TRBV19; j_gene: TRBJ2-5; d_gene: -; CDR3aa: CASSIVQGAETQYF
v_gene: TRBV19; j_gene: TRBJ2-1; d_gene: -; CDR3aa: CASSIYSSYNEQFF
v_gene: TRBV28; j_gene: TRBJ1-2; d_gene: TRBD1; CDR3aa: CASSQTGLYGYTF
v_gene: TRBV10-3; j_gene: TRBJ1-5; d_gene: -; CDR3aa: CAISESQSQPQHF
v_gene: TRBV5-1; j_gene: TRBJ1-1; d_gene: -; CDR3aa: CASSSGFGGNTEAFF
v_gene: TRBV30; j_gene: TRBJ1-2; d_gene: -; CDR3aa: CAWREGGALGYTF
v_gene: TRBV25-1; j_gene: TRBJ2-1; d_gene: -; CDR3aa: CASREGGYNEQFF
v_gene: TRBV5-6; j_gene: TRBJ2-7; d_gene: -; CDR3aa: CASSPPGDYEQYF
v_gene: TRBV11-1; j_gene: TRBJ1-2; d_gene: -; CDR3aa: CASSLGSFYGYTF
v_gene: TRBV6-5; j_gene: TRBJ1-2; d_gene: -; CDR3aa: CASTAPGRNYGYTF
v_gene: TRBV7-2; j_gene: TRBJ2-1; d_gene: -; CDR3aa: CASSPGRLPYNEQFF
v_gene: TRBV6-5; j_gene: TRBJ1-5; d_gene: -; CDR3aa: CASSYSVRQPQHF
v_gene: TRBV28; j_gene: TRBJ1-2; d_gene: TRBD1; CDR3aa: CASSRGQGYYGYTF
v_gene: TRBV19; j_gene: TRBJ1-2; d_gene: -; CDR3aa: CASSKQVWNYGYTF
v_gene: TRBV6-5; j_gene: TRBJ1-2; d_gene: TRBD1; CDR3aa: CASSIYRGNGYTF
v_gene: TRBV5-4; j_gene: TRBJ2-7; d_gene: -; CDR3aa: CASSLLPPYISHEQYF
v_gene: TRBV7-2; j_gene: TRBJ1-6; d_gene: -; CDR3aa: CASSFIPRSSYNSPLHF
v_gene: TRBV7-2; j_gene: TRBJ1-3; d_gene: -; CDR3aa: CASSLGDSGNTIYF
v_gene: TRBV28; j_gene: TRBJ2-1; d_gene: TRBD2; CDR3aa: CASSLSGTYNEQFF
v_gene: TRBV28; j_gene: TRBJ1-5; d_gene: -; CDR3aa: CASSYTGLGNQPQHF
v_gene: TRBV7-9; j_gene: TRBJ2-7; d_gene: -; CDR3aa: CASSLEGRSGEQYF
v_gene: TRBV5-5; j_gene: TRBJ1-4; d_gene: -; CDR3aa: CASSLVLGGGEKLFF
v_gene: TRBV30; j_gene: TRBJ1-2; d_gene: TRBD1; CDR3aa: CAWSHQGDGRGYTF
v_gene: TRBV5-1; j_gene: TRBJ1-1; d_gene: TRBD1; CDR3aa: CASSPQGGWTEAFF
v_gene: TRBV29-1; j_gene: TRBJ1-2; d_gene: TRBD1; CDR3aa: CSVDRGYNYGYTF
v_gene: TRBV2; j_gene: TRBJ1-5; d_gene: -; CDR3aa: CASSQTRGQPQHF
v_gene: TRBV5-1; j_gene: TRBJ1-1; d_gene: -; CDR3aa: CASSFTVNTEAFF
v_gene: TRBV15; j_gene: TRBJ2-1; d_gene: -; CDR3aa: CATQETRSYNEQFF
v_gene: TRBV4-1; j_gene: TRBJ2-7; d_gene: -; CDR3aa: CASSQTGQGGAANQQYF
v_gene: TRBV7-9; j_gene: TRBJ2-7; d_gene: -; CDR3aa: CASSLEVGTLGYEQYF
v_gene: TRBV9; j_gene: TRBJ1-1; d_gene: -; CDR3aa: CASSVLGGGNTEAFF
v_gene: TRBV6-6; j_gene: TRBJ2-3; d_gene: TRBD1; CDR3aa: CATLRGTGNTDTQYF
v_gene: TRBV4-2; j_gene: TRBJ1-1; d_gene: -; CDR3aa: CASSQGRYSNTEAFF
v_gene: TRBV30; j_gene: TRBJ2-1; d_gene: TRBD2; CDR3aa: CAWSVGLAGSRNEQFF
v_gene: TRBV7-6; j_gene: TRBJ2-1; d_gene: TRBD2; CDR3aa: CASSLTSGGTISSYNEQFF
v_gene: TRBV4-1; j_gene: TRBJ1-1; d_gene: -; CDR3aa: CASSQGDAGDTEAFF